One and the same sample provided the 7 T cell receptor beta chains below, sequenced in a study of regulatory T cells in long-lasting Graves disease listed by TCRdb under 2021. This sample's time point label indicates: newly diagnosed GD, antithyroid drugs for less than 3 months. For both TCR sequencing and RNA sequencing, RNA was extracted from PBMCs using TRIzol. Libraries came from multiplex PCR. Sequenced on an Illumina HiSeq 4000. To build TCR beta libraries, CDR3 regions were amplified by Arm-PCR using iRepertoire HTBI primers. TCRdb applied fastp at Q25 and MiXCR to the public reads, then kept only in-frame beta chains. All rows with the same CDR3 protein become a single entry with the most common DNA and genes. The sample table lists about 470,000 distinct CDR3 sequences, more than 13% of them with a count of one. Around 15% of the sample is held by the ten biggest clonotypes. These data are also associated with another study on T cells in Graves' hyperthyroidism and ophthalmopathy.

The sequences come from peripheral blood mononuclear cells (PBMCs), collected at new diagnosis, from a patient treated with antithyroid drugs. Every receptor here comes from a woman aged 30 to 39 with Graves disease. Donor details come from another sample of the same person, matched by shared clones.

This clonotype has at least ten counts. The chain has TRBV28 and TRBJ2-3; possible D gene TRBD1, 6 bases. CDR3 length: 16 residues. The V end was cut by 5 bases, the J end by 1 base, with 16 bases between. The germline CDR1 and CDR2 sequences are MDHEN and SYDVKM. DNA of the CDR3: TGTGCCAGCAGTCGGATACAGGGATTGGGCACAGATACGCAGTATTTT. Its translation: CASSRIQGLGTDTQYF.

This chain links TRBV11-2 with TRBJ1-1; 7 positions match TRBD1. The CDR3 sequence is 16 residues long. The V segment lost 6 bases and the J segment 2 bases; nucleotides outside the gene matches: 12. CDR1 is SGHAT and CDR2 is FQNNGV in the germline V gene. The CDR3 sequence: CASSPYVDRANTEAFF. CDR3 in DNA: TGTGCCAGCAGTCCTTACGTTGACAGGGCAAACACTGAAGCTTTCTTT.

A few counts support this clonotype. The chain uses TRBV7-2 and TRBJ1-2; unclear D gene. Germline values: CDR1 SGHTA, CDR2 FQGNSA. CDR3 length equals 16 residues. Trimming removed 1 base at V and 4 bases at J, with 16 bases between. In DNA form, the CDR3 reads TGTGCCAGCAGCTTAGGGTGGGTCAGGACCCTCTATGGCTACACCTTC. Encoded protein: CASSLGWVRTLYGYTF.

This clonotype has just a few counts. A much more abundant neighbour one base away suggests this may be a read error. Lacking the conserved final phenylalanine or tryptophan, this CDR3 likely reflects a read error. The V call is TRBV28, the J call TRBJ1-1, with a weak D call TRBD1 (5 bases). The V gene lost 5 bases and the J gene lost 1 base, with 17 bases spanning the gap. This CDR3 region has 16 residues. Germline V CDR1 and CDR2: MDHEN, SYDVKM. The CDR3 nucleotides are TGTGCCAGCAGTCCCCAGGCTGGGACCGAGAACACTGAAGCTTTCCTT. Residues: CASSPQAGTENTEAFL.

The chain links TRBV27 to TRBJ2-2; D possibly corresponds to TRBD2 (5 bases). V was clipped by 5 bases and J by 4 bases, with 11 bases between them. This CDR3 spans 14 amino acids. Looked up from germline, CDR1 is MNHEY and CDR2 is SMNVEV (reference sequence). CDR3 loop: CASSRGPRTGELFF. CDR3 nucleotide sequence: TGTGCCAGCAGTCGAGGGCCCCGCACCGGGGAGCTGTTTTTT.

The J gene is TRBJ1-6, the V gene TRBV12-3 or TRBV12-4; D might be TRBD1 (6 bases). The CDR3 consists of 15 residues. Trimming took 6 bases from V and 1 from J, leaving 10 bases between them. The CDR3 sequence is CASSSGQSYNSPLHF. As DNA, the CDR3 is TGTGCCAGCAGCTCTGGACAGTCCTATAATTCACCCCTCCACTTT.

This clonotype was seen a few times. The rearrangement joins TRBV3-1 to TRBJ2-7, with a possible D match to TRBD2 (6 bases). The V gene lost 4 bases and the J gene lost 6 bases, with 16 bases spanning the gap. The CDR3 is 14 residues long. Germline-derived CDR1 and CDR2 are LGHDT and YNNKEL (reference sequence). The CDR3 spells CASSLEEGQVEQYF. The CDR3 DNA reads as TGTGCCAGCAGCCTAGAGGAGGGGCAGGTCGAGCAGTACTTC.